This is a list of T cell receptor beta chains from one sample in a study of graft-versus-host responses after intestinal transplantation. TCRdb's copy holds only in-frame clones and misses some; the assay was immunoSEQ multiplex PCR. The repertoire includes about 110,000 clones, just over 90% of them detected once, and 0.4% to 0.55% sits in the top ten. These TCRs' antigens remain unknown. Source: unstimulated CD8+ T cells sorted from spleen or lymph node cells, taken before intestinal transplant. The receptor set was obtained from a human donor who received an intestinal transplant. The CDR3 runs from the conserved cysteine through the conserved F or W. The D gene is left open where the match is weak. Size tells how often a clone was seen (once, few, many) or the class of an expanded clone, and some rows leave it out.

d_gene,j_gene,abundance,v_gene,CDR3aa,CDR3nt
.,TRBJ1-1,.,TRBV6-1,CASHGRNTEAFF,TGTGCCAGCCATGGCAGGAACACTGAAGCTTTCTTT
.,TRBJ1-5,.,TRBV7-9,CASSSAGGAQPQHF,TGTGCCAGCAGCTCAGCGGGGGGCGCACAGCCCCAGCATTTT
.,TRBJ1-5,.,TRBV19,CASSIDRSQFYSNQPQHF,TGTGCCAGTAGTATAGATCGGTCACAATTCTATAGCAATCAGCCCCAGCATTTT
TRBD2,TRBJ2-3,once,TRBV4-1,CASSHLAGEVTDTQYF,TGCGCCAGCAGCCACCTAGCGGGAGAAGTCACAGATACGCAGTATTTT
.,TRBJ2-7,.,TRBV27,CASGLPLGEHYEQYF,TGTGCCAGCGGACTCCCCCTGGGGGAGCACTACGAGCAGTACTTC
TRBD1,TRBJ1-1,.,TRBV6-1,CASMTGWAEAFF,TGTGCCAGTATGACAGGGTGGGCTGAAGCTTTCTTT
.,TRBJ2-5,.,TRBV9,CASSVAGDWETQYF,TGTGCCAGCAGCGTAGCGGGAGACTGGGAGACCCAGTACTTC
.,TRBJ2-7,.,TRBV9,CASSVDLSENEQYF,TGTGCCAGCAGCGTAGACCTGTCGGAAAACGAGCAGTACTTC
.,TRBJ1-2,.,TRBV12-2,CASRLRQGNYGYTF,TGTGCAAGTCGCTTAAGACAGGGGAACTATGGCTACACCTTC
.,TRBJ1-1,.,TRBV7-6,CASSLGRTEAFF,TGTGCCAGCAGCTTAGGGAGGACAGAAGCTTTCTTT
.,TRBJ2-3,.,TRBV14,CASSYSTDTQYF,TGTGCCAGCAGCTATAGCACAGATACGCAGTATTTT
TRBD2,TRBJ2-7,.,TRBV4-2,CASSHGTSGSYEQYF,TGTGCCAGCAGCCATGGGACTAGCGGCTCCTACGAGCAGTACTTC
TRBD2,TRBJ2-3,.,TRBV6-5,CASSFLAGGVDTQYF,TGTGCCAGCAGTTTTCTAGCGGGAGGGGTAGATACGCAGTATTTT
TRBD2,TRBJ2-7,.,TRBV4-1,CASSQDWLAGSYEQYF,TGCGCCAGCAGCCAAGATTGGCTAGCGGGAAGCTACGAGCAGTACTTC
.,TRBJ2-1,.,TRBV6-1,CATLRPYNEQFF,TGTGCCACCCTGAGACCCTACAATGAGCAGTTCTTC
TRBD2,TRBJ2-3,once,TRBV7-9,CASSLRGLAGDGTDTQYF,TGTGCCAGCAGTCTTAGAGGCCTAGCGGGAGATGGCACAGATACGCAGTATTTT
.,TRBJ2-1,once,TRBV27,CASSLSPAGEGEQFF,TGTGCCAGCAGTTTAAGTCCGGCGGGTGAAGGTGAGCAGTTCTTC
.,TRBJ2-7,.,TRBV4-1,CASSHDTYYEQYF,TGCGCCAGCAGCCACGACACCTACTACGAGCAGTACTTC
.,TRBJ1-1,.,TRBV9,CASSVTIDGQNTEAFF,TGTGCCAGCAGCGTGACGATTGACGGCCAGAACACTGAAGCTTTCTTT
TRBD2,TRBJ2-7,.,TRBV11-2,CASSLIEVAGEYEQYF,TGTGCCAGCAGCTTAATTGAGGTAGCGGGAGAGTACGAGCAGTACTTC
.,TRBJ1-1,.,TRBV7-9,CASSPTGVVRMNTEAFF,TGTGCCAGCAGCCCTACGGGGGTCGTAAGAATGAACACTGAAGCTTTCTTT
TRBD1,TRBJ2-7,.,TRBV5-6,CASSWGQGAYEQYF,TGTGCCAGCAGCTGGGGACAGGGGGCCTACGAGCAGTACTTC
.,TRBJ2-3,.,TRBV10-3,CAISEPSTPSTDTQYF,TGTGCCATCAGTGAGCCTTCGACACCTAGCACAGATACGCAGTATTTT
TRBD1,TRBJ2-7,.,TRBV4-1,CASSLEQGPTYEQYF,TGCGCCAGCAGCCTCGAACAGGGGCCAACCTACGAGCAGTACTTC
TRBD1,TRBJ2-5,.,TRBV9,CASSKTGGQETQYF,TGTGCCAGCAGCAAAACAGGGGGCCAAGAGACCCAGTACTTC
.,TRBJ1-2,.,TRBV30,CAWSAGRLYGYTF,TGTGCCTGGAGTGCCGGCAGACTATATGGCTACACCTTC
.,TRBJ1-2,.,TRBV9,CASSPWGGDYGYTF,TGTGCCAGCAGCCCTTGGGGGGGTGACTATGGCTACACCTTC
.,TRBJ2-7,.,TRBV2,CASSDPTGLEYEQYF,TGTGCCAGCAGTGACCCTACAGGGTTGGAGTACGAGCAGTACTTC
.,TRBJ1-1,.,TRBV7-2,CASSFGGSEAFF,TGTGCCAGCAGCTTTGGGGGGAGTGAAGCTTTCTTT
.,TRBJ2-7,.,TRBV19,CASTPQGGAYEQYF,TGTGCCAGTACCCCGCAGGGGGGGGCCTACGAGCAGTACTTC
.,TRBJ1-1,.,TRBV11-2,CASSLVTGIAEAFF,TGTGCCAGCAGCTTAGTAACCGGTATCGCTGAAGCTTTCTTT
TRBD1,TRBJ1-2,.,TRBV11-2,CASRLTGEGWGYTF,TGTGCCAGCAGATTGACAGGGGAGGGTTGGGGCTACACCTTC
TRBD2,TRBJ2-7,.,TRBV19,CATREAGGIHEQYF,TGTGCCACCAGGGAGGCGGGAGGAATCCACGAGCAGTACTTC
.,TRBJ2-7,.,TRBV12-5,CASGLSFYEQYF,TGTGCTAGTGGTCTCTCCTTTTACGAGCAGTACTTC
.,TRBJ2-5,once,TRBV18,CASSQRGQETQYF,TGTGCCAGCTCACAGAGGGGCCAAGAGACCCAGTACTTC
TRBD2,TRBJ2-1,.,TRBV7-9,CASSLKPSGSSYEQFF,TGTGCCAGCAGCTTAAAGCCTAGCGGGAGTTCTTATGAGCAGTTCTTC
.,TRBJ2-3,.,TRBV29-1,CSVRPLDTQYF,TGCAGCGTTCGCCCGCTGGATACGCAGTATTTT
.,TRBJ2-7,.,TRBV4-1,CASSPATSGTYEQYF,TGCGCCAGCAGCCCTGCTACATCCGGGACCTACGAGCAGTACTTC
.,TRBJ2-2,.,TRBV1,CTNFRQGQHPGELFF,TGCACCAACTTTAGACAGGGCCAACACCCCGGGGAGCTGTTTTTT
TRBD1,TRBJ1-1,.,TRBV19,CASRTGNTEAFF,TGTGCCAGCCGGACAGGGAACACTGAAGCTTTCTTT
.,TRBJ2-7,.,TRBV4-1,CASSHSRGAGPEQYF,TGCGCCAGCAGCCACTCCCGGGGGGCAGGGCCCGAGCAGTACTTC
.,TRBJ2-7,.,TRBV11-2,CASSLIPRDSYEQYF,TGTGCCAGCAGCCTTATACCGCGGGACAGTTACGAGCAGTACTTC
.,TRBJ2-1,.,TRBV30,CAWFENEQFF,TGTGCCTGGTTTGAGAATGAGCAGTTCTTC
.,TRBJ1-2,.,TRBV4-2,CASSHSLGGPNYGYTF,TGTGCCAGCAGCCACTCCCTAGGGGGGCCCAACTATGGCTACACCTTC
.,TRBJ2-2,.,TRBV11-3,CASSWGSGELFF,TGTGCCAGCAGTTGGGGTTCCGGGGAGCTGTTTTTT
.,TRBJ2-1,.,TRBV27,CASSYQPGLFYNEQFF,TGTGCCAGCAGTTACCAGCCGGGACTGTTCTACAATGAGCAGTTCTTC
.,TRBJ1-5,.,TRBV28,CASSLYGINQPQHF,TGTGCCAGCAGTTTATATGGTATCAATCAGCCCCAGCATTTT
.,TRBJ2-3,.,TRBV30,CAWSFGTAADTQYF,TGTGCCTGGAGCTTCGGGACGGCGGCAGATACGCAGTATTTT